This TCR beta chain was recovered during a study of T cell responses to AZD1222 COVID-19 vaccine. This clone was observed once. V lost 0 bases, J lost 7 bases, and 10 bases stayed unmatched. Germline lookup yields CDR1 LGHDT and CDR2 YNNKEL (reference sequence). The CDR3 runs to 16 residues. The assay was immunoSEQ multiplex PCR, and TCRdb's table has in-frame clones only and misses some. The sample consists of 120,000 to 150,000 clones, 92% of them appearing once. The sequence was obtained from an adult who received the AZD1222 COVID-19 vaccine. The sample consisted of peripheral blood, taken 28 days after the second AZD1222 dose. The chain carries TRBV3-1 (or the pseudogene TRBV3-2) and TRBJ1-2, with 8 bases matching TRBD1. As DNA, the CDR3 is TGTGCCAGCAGCCAAGATCCGCTCAGGGGGCTAGGTGGCTACACCTTC. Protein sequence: CASSQDPLRGLGGYTF.